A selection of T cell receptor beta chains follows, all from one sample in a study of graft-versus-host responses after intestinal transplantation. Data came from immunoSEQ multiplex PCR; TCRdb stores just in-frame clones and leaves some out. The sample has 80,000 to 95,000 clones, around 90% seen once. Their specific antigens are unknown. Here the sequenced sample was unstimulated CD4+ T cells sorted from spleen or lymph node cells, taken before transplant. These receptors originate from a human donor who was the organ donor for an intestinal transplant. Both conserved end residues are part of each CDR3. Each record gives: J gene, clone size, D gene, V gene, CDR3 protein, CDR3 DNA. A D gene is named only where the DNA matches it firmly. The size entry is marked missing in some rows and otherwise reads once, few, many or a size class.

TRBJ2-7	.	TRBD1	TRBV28	CASNRGANSYEQYF	TGTGCCAGCAACAGGGGGGCGAACTCCTACGAGCAGTACTTC
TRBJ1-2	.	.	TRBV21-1	CASSKGRARKVGYTF	TGTGCCAGCAGCAAAGGGAGGGCCAGGAAGGTTGGCTACACCTTC
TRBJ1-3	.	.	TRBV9	CASSALPGGDTIYF	TGTGCCAGCAGCGCGCTCCCCGGAGGGGACACCATATATTTT
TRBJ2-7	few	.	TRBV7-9	CASGTTPYEQYF	TGTGCCAGCGGTACTACGCCCTACGAGCAGTACTTC
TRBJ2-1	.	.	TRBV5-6	CASSFRSSSYNEQFF	TGTGCCAGCAGCTTTAGGTCTAGCTCCTACAATGAGCAGTTCTTC
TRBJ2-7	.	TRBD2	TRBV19	CASSIQEAGGGYEQYF	TGTGCCAGTAGTATCCAGGAAGCGGGAGGTGGCTACGAGCAGTACTTC
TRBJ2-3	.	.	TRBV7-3	CASSLGGSPDTQYF	TGTGCCAGCAGCTTGGGCGGGTCGCCAGATACGCAGTATTTT
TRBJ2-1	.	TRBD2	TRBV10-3	CAISDDGRAHEQFF	TGTGCCATCAGTGACGACGGGAGGGCCCATGAGCAGTTCTTC
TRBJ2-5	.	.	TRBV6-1	CASSPLQGYETQYF	TGTGCCAGCAGTCCCCTACAGGGTTACGAGACCCAGTACTTC
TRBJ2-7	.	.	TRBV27	CASSFRGIQPEQYF	TGTGCCAGCAGTTTTCGGGGAATCCAACCCGAGCAGTACTTC
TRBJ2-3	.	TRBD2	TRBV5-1	CASSSISGVTDTQYF	TGCGCCAGCAGCTCTATTAGCGGGGTCACAGATACGCAGTATTTT
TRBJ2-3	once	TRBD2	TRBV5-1	CASGRTSGGGADTQYF	TGCGCCAGCGGACGGACTAGCGGAGGGGGCGCAGATACGCAGTATTTT
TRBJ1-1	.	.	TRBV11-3	CASSAVQGSTEAFF	TGTGCCAGCAGCGCCGTTCAGGGGAGCACTGAAGCTTTCTTT
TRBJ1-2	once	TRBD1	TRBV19	CASSSQGVYGYTF	TGTGCCAGTAGTTCACAGGGGGTATATGGCTACACCTTC
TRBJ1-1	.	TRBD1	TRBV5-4	CASSRDRRNTEAFF	TGTGCCAGCAGCAGGGACAGGAGGAACACTGAAGCTTTCTTT
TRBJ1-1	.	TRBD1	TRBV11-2	CATSQQGAYTEAFF	TGTGCCACCTCTCAACAGGGGGCGTACACTGAAGCTTTCTTT
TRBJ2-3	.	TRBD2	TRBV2	CASRREGPDTQYF	TGTGCCAGCAGGAGGGAGGGCCCAGATACGCAGTATTTT
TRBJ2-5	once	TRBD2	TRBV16	CASSRSRLAGNQETQYF	TGTGCCAGCAGCCGATCGCGACTAGCGGGGAACCAAGAGACCCAGTACTTC
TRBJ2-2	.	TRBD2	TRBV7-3	CASSLLGGGTTGELFF	TGTGCCAGCAGCTTGTTAGGCGGGGGGACGACCGGGGAGCTGTTTTTT
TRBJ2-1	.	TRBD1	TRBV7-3	CASSLIGDSYSSSYNEQFF	TGTGCCAGCAGCTTAATTGGGGACAGCTACTCCAGCTCCTACAATGAGCAGTTCTTC
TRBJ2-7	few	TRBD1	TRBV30	CAWRGLDRDYEQYF	TGTGCCTGGAGGGGCCTAGACAGGGACTACGAGCAGTACTTC
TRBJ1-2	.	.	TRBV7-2	CASSIDKPYGYTF	TGTGCCAGCAGCATCGACAAACCCTATGGCTACACCTTC
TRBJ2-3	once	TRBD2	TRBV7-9	CASSLSFLGLNTDTQYF	TGTGCCAGCAGCTTATCTTTTTTGGGACTAAACACAGATACGCAGTATTTT